What follows is one TCR beta chain and its context. CDR3 length: 17 amino acids. Germline CDR1 is MDHEN and CDR2 is SYDVKM. V was clipped by 5 bases and J by 0 bases; unmatched bases: 7. This sample stems from a study of cytomegalovirus exposure and HLA in healthy donors. Here immunoSEQ multiplex PCR was the method, and the copy in TCRdb shows in-frame clones only, minus some. This table has some 150,000 clones, roughly 87% appearing once. The specimen was PBMCs. The clonotype comes from a man in his late teens or twenties in good health and CMV-seropositive. The genes are TRBV28 and TRBJ1-6; the match to TRBD1 covers 7 bases. As DNA, the CDR3 is TGTGCCAGCAGTAAGGGACAGTCAAGCTCCTATAATTCACCCCTCCACTTT. Residues: CASSKGQSSSYNSPLHF.